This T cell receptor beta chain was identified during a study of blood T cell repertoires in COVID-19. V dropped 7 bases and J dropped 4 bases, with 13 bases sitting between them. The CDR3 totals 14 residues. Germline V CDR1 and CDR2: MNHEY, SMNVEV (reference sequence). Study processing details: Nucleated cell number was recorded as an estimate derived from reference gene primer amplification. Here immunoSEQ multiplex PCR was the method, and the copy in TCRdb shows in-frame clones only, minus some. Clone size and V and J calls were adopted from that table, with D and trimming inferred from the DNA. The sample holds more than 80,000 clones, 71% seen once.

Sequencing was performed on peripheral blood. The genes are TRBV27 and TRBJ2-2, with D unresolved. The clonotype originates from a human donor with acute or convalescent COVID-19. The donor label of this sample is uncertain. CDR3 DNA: TGTGCCAGCACCCCGAGAGTGGTCACCGGGGAGCTGTTTTTT. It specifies CASTPRVVTGELFF.